Here is one T cell receptor beta chain with its context. Its antigen is currently not known. No per-base quality is available; no much larger clone lies one base away. The sample is drawn from a study of PD-L1 blockade in urothelial cancer (dated by TCRdb to 2017 to 2019). A note on the overall study: Therapy was started in 2014 for all patients, and atezolizumab 1,200 mg was administered intravenously every 3 weeks. In the same patients, whole exome sequencing and RNA sequencing of pretreatment tumors were performed in addition to TCR sequencing. Somatic, immune and clinical correlates of response to PD-L1 blockade with atezolizumab in urothelial cancer were the focus of an exploratory multi-omic analysis. Twenty-nine patients had pretreatment blood TCR-seq, some 24 had at least one posttreatment blood collection, and some 24 had tumor TCR-seq. Blood samples gave median yields of about 140,000 T cells and 82,636 unique TCRs, along with a median clonality of around 0.08. Durable clinical benefit was achieved by nine patients but not by the remaining 20. Patients had an ECOG performance status of 0 or 1 and had received between 0 and 3 prior chemotherapy regimens. About 85% of the roughly 29 patients were identified as males with urothelial cancer of bladder origin, and a prior smoking history was reported by 18 of 29 patients. Durable clinical benefit was defined as a progression-free survival longer than 6 months, and TCR features were additionally tested against progression-free survival and overall survival. Pretreatment tumor samples, along with matched peripheral blood collected serially before and after atezolizumab treatment, underwent TCR sequencing. Blood samples were analyzed at two time points: 3 weeks after treatment start (second dose) and 6 weeks after treatment start.

V lost 5 bases and J lost 3 bases, and the count of bases not matched to a germline gene is 8. CDR3 length: 17 amino acids, cysteine to phenylalanine. Only CDR3 DNA remains: 51 bases, in frame from the first base. Looking up the germline V gene (reference sequence) yields CDR1 MNHEY and CDR2 SMNVEV. Points the paper makes about the study in general: A pretreatment peripheral blood TCR clonality below the median was linked to improved progression-free and overall survival. Patients with durable benefit showed greater expansion of tumor-associated TCR clones in peripheral blood 3 weeks after starting treatment (n = 22, p = 0.022). Because of the small sample size (n ≈ 31) and the many exploratory analyses performed, the results are intended to be regarded as hypothesis-generating.

The time point label here, explained by the study, means: pretreatment peripheral blood. The cohort included roughly 29 patients with locally advanced or metastatic urothelial carcinoma who were treated at Memorial Sloan Kettering on a trial protocol. Peripheral blood mononuclear cells were collected pretreatment and during treatment, with between 1 and 8 total time points per patient. The Qiagen DNeasy Blood extraction kit was used to purify genomic DNA from total PBMCs and from tumor samples. PBMCs were collected pretreatment and during treatment, and were isolated and stored as previously described. To estimate absolute template abundance from read counts, synthetic TCR analog templates were spiked into each PCR. The immunoSEQ assay used bias-controlled V and J gene primers to amplify TCRbeta CDR3 regions from genomic DNA. Rearranged TCRbeta segments were sequenced at approximately 20X coverage. In the source study's methods: Clustering was used to correct sequencing errors, and CDR3s were annotated against IMGT so that V, D and J genes could be assigned. Out-of-frame and stop-codon sequences were excluded, and only productive TCRbeta rearrangements were used in downstream analyses. Clonality was computed as one minus Shannon entropy normalized by the log of the number of unique productive sequences. Clones differing between time points or between blood and tumor were identified by Fisher's exact test with Benjamini-Hochberg correction at adjusted p below 0.01. TCRdb mirrors the immuneACCESS table, restricted to in-frame sequences. Some clones are absent from its copies; in checked studies, under half trace to an unresolved V gene, and the reason for the others is unknown. V, J and clone size were drawn from that table, and D and trimming were deduced from the DNA. The sample contains tens of thousands of clones, approximately 80% of them found a single time. Roughly 1.3% of the sample rests with the top ten.

Sample: PBMCs, taken around atezolizumab (anti-PD-L1) treatment. The clonotype was recovered from a man aged 50 to 59 with urothelial cancer. The V and J segments used are TRBV27 and TRBJ2-7, with 15 middle bases fitting TRBD2. CDR3 protein: CASSPTRTSGGGYEQYF. The DNA is as follows: TGTGCCAGCAGTCCCACCCGGACTAGCGGGGGGGGCTACGAGCAGTACTTC.